The rows below give T cell receptor beta chains drawn from one sample of a study of blood T cell repertoires in COVID-19. TCRdb's copy holds only in-frame clones and misses some; the assay was immunoSEQ multiplex PCR. The sample includes about 94,000 clones, approximately 87% seen only once; the top ten take approximately 8%. Sequenced: peripheral blood. Receptor source: a human donor with acute or convalescent COVID-19. The donor label of this sample is uncertain. CDR3s include the opening cysteine and the closing phenylalanine or tryptophan. The order of the fields is D gene, CDR3 length, clone size, V gene, J gene, CDR3 DNA, CDR3 protein. The D gene is left open where the match is weak. Some rows mark clone size as missing; the rest say once, few, many or name a class of expanded clone.

D gene: TRBD1
CDR3 length: 13
clone size: -
V gene: TRBV7-2
J gene: TRBJ1-4
CDR3 DNA: TGTGCCAGCAGCTCCGGGACAGAAGAAAAACTGTTTTTT
CDR3 protein: CASSSGTEEKLFF

D gene: -
CDR3 length: 13
clone size: -
V gene: TRBV29-1
J gene: TRBJ2-3
CDR3 DNA: TGCAGCGTTGAACGTGCAGGGGCAGATACGCAGTATTTT
CDR3 protein: CSVERAGADTQYF

D gene: -
CDR3 length: 18
clone size: -
V gene: TRBV4-3
J gene: TRBJ2-6
CDR3 DNA: TGCGCCAGCAGCCAAGATCCCCTGACACTCTCTGGGGCCAACGTCCTGACTTTC
CDR3 protein: CASSQDPLTLSGANVLTF

D gene: -
CDR3 length: 13
clone size: -
V gene: TRBV21-1
J gene: TRBJ1-2
CDR3 DNA: TGTGCCAGCAGCATGAGACAGGAATATGGCTACACCTTC
CDR3 protein: CASSMRQEYGYTF

D gene: -
CDR3 length: 12
clone size: -
V gene: TRBV29-1
J gene: TRBJ2-1
CDR3 DNA: TGCAGCGCCACCTCAGGGAAACATGAGCAGTTCTTC
CDR3 protein: CSATSGKHEQFF

D gene: -
CDR3 length: 11
clone size: -
V gene: TRBV28
J gene: TRBJ2-7
CDR3 DNA: TGTGCCAGCAGCCCTCGCTACGAGCAGTACTTC
CDR3 protein: CASSPRYEQYF

D gene: -
CDR3 length: 16
clone size: once
V gene: TRBV15
J gene: TRBJ2-2
CDR3 DNA: TGTGCCACCAGCAGAGCAGGGTGGCTAAACACCGGGGAGCTGTTTTTT
CDR3 protein: CATSRAGWLNTGELFF

D gene: -
CDR3 length: 13
clone size: -
V gene: TRBV12-3/TRBV12-4
J gene: TRBJ2-7
CDR3 DNA: TGTGCCAGCAGTTTGATCCTAGCCCACGAGCAGTACTTC
CDR3 protein: CASSLILAHEQYF

D gene: TRBD2
CDR3 length: 13
clone size: -
V gene: TRBV24-1
J gene: TRBJ2-5
CDR3 DNA: TGTGCCACCAGTGATCCGCCGGGAGGGACCCAGTACTTC
CDR3 protein: CATSDPPGGTQYF

D gene: -
CDR3 length: 15
clone size: once
V gene: TRBV10-3
J gene: TRBJ1-6
CDR3 DNA: TGTGCCGCCCGGGGGGGCGGCGCCCGTAATTCACCCCTCCACTTT
CDR3 protein: CAARGGGARNSPLHF

D gene: -
CDR3 length: 12
clone size: -
V gene: TRBV2
J gene: TRBJ2-3
CDR3 DNA: TGTGCCAGCAGACTAGACACAGATACGCAGTATTTT
CDR3 protein: CASRLDTDTQYF

D gene: TRBD1
CDR3 length: 16
clone size: -
V gene: TRBV28
J gene: TRBJ1-5
CDR3 DNA: TGTGCCAGCAGTTTAGGGCTCCAGGGGGCGAGGGTGCCCCAGCATTTT
CDR3 protein: CASSLGLQGARVPQHF

D gene: -
CDR3 length: 14
clone size: -
V gene: TRBV5-1
J gene: TRBJ2-2
CDR3 DNA: TGCGCCAGCAGCCCATCAACTAGGGATTCGGAGCTGTTTTTT
CDR3 protein: CASSPSTRDSELFF

D gene: TRBD2
CDR3 length: 17
clone size: once
V gene: TRBV3-1/TRBV3-2
J gene: TRBJ2-6
CDR3 DNA: TGTGCCAGCAGCCAAGGCGGGGGGAGCTCTGGGGCCAACGTCCTGACTTTC
CDR3 protein: CASSQGGGSSGANVLTF

D gene: -
CDR3 length: 13
clone size: few
V gene: TRBV7-2
J gene: TRBJ1-1
CDR3 DNA: TGTGCCAGCAGCTTAATAAAGAACACTGAAGCTTTCTTT
CDR3 protein: CASSLIKNTEAFF

D gene: -
CDR3 length: 14
clone size: -
V gene: TRBV7-3
J gene: TRBJ2-5
CDR3 DNA: TGTGCCAGCAGCCCCTTGGGGGCCGGAGAGACCCAGTACTTC
CDR3 protein: CASSPLGAGETQYF

D gene: -
CDR3 length: 12
clone size: -
V gene: TRBV12-3/TRBV12-4
J gene: TRBJ1-2
CDR3 DNA: TGTGCCAGCGGGGGCGGTAACTATGGCTACACCTTC
CDR3 protein: CASGGGNYGYTF

D gene: -
CDR3 length: 14
clone size: -
V gene: TRBV7-3
J gene: TRBJ1-2
CDR3 DNA: TGTGCCAGCAGTTCGTACACCCCGAATGGTGGCTACACCTTC
CDR3 protein: CASSSYTPNGGYTF

D gene: -
CDR3 length: 16
clone size: -
V gene: TRBV4-1
J gene: TRBJ2-3
CDR3 DNA: TGCGCCAGCAGCCAAGACCCCTATTCTAGCACAGATACGCAGTATTTT
CDR3 protein: CASSQDPYSSTDTQYF

D gene: TRBD1
CDR3 length: 14
clone size: -
V gene: TRBV11-2
J gene: TRBJ1-1
CDR3 DNA: TGTGCCAGCAGCTACAGGGGGCGAAGCACTGAAGCTTTCTTT
CDR3 protein: CASSYRGRSTEAFF

D gene: -
CDR3 length: 14
clone size: -
V gene: TRBV6-2/TRBV6-3
J gene: TRBJ1-2
CDR3 DNA: TGTGCCAGCAGTTACGTGGGGGCGGGCTATGGCTACACCTTC
CDR3 protein: CASSYVGAGYGYTF

D gene: TRBD2
CDR3 length: 16
clone size: -
V gene: TRBV14
J gene: TRBJ2-3
CDR3 DNA: TGTGCCAGCAGCCCGTCGGGGGGGAGGATTCCAGATACGCAGTATTTT
CDR3 protein: CASSPSGGRIPDTQYF

D gene: -
CDR3 length: 12
clone size: -
V gene: TRBV29-1
J gene: TRBJ1-2
CDR3 DNA: TGCAGCGGATCGGACAGACTTCATGGCTACACCTTC
CDR3 protein: CSGSDRLHGYTF

D gene: -
CDR3 length: 13
clone size: -
V gene: TRBV5-1
J gene: TRBJ1-2
CDR3 DNA: TGCGCCAGCAGGTCCTTGGAGGTCTATGGCTACACCTTC
CDR3 protein: CASRSLEVYGYTF